These 21 T cell receptor beta chains share one sample of origin, sequenced in a study of T cells after posttransplantation cyclophosphamide listed by TCRdb under 2016. A control cohort of about 11 patients who had been given myeloablative marrow transplants with methotrexate plus a calcineurin inhibitor was sampled 1 year after transplant. Libraries were prepared through the immunoSEQ multiplex PCR assay. TCRdb retrieved this table from immuneACCESS and kept in-frame rearrangements only. Not all clones are present; in checked studies, unresolved V genes account for under half, and no reason is known for the remainder. The sample has 4,000 to 6,000 clones on record, around 70% of them singletons. 53% of the sample is taken by the ten largest. The specimen comprised PBMCs, sampled around 290 days after allogeneic stem cell transplant with calcineurin inhibitor and methotrexate. These receptors originate from a female patient aged 45 to 65 who received an allogeneic stem cell transplant from an unrelated donor, was CMV-positive, and had acute and chronic GVHD. After a transplant, some T cells may be of graft donor origin.

The chain has TRBV5-1 and TRBJ1-2; 8 bases align to TRBD1. The J segment lost 4 bases and the V segment lost 4 bases, leaving 12 bases of the junction unmatched. Germline V lookup: CDR1 SGHRS, CDR2 YFSETQ. The CDR3 spans 16 residues. The DNA of the CDR3 is TGCGCCAGCAGCACTGGACAGGGTACATCTACCTATGGCTACACCTTC. Protein product: CASSTGQGTSTYGYTF.

This chain links TRBV6-6 with TRBJ2-1, with 9 bases aligning to TRBD1. CDR1 is MNHNY, CDR2 SVGAGI, per germline (reference sequence). There are 16 residues in the CDR3. V lost 6 bases to trimming and J lost 3 bases; unmatched junction nucleotides: 9. CDR3 amino acids: CASSTSTGGDYNEQFF. In DNA form, the CDR3 reads TGTGCCAGCAGCACCTCGACAGGGGGGGACTACAATGAGCAGTTCTTC.

Remarks on this clone: Mismatch with germline at one junction end may stem from a read error. This chain links TRBV28 with TRBJ1-2; TRBD1 matches at 9 bases. Germline lookup yields CDR1 MDHEN and CDR2 SYDVKM. The CDR3 is 12 amino acids. As DNA, the CDR3 is TGTGCCAGCATAACGCCGGGACAGGGACCCCACTTC. Its protein product is CASITPGQGPHF.

The V gene is TRBV28, the J gene TRBJ2-7; TRBD1 might be the D (5 bases). Trimming shortened V by 3 bases and J by 3 bases, and 6 bases separated the two germline ends. The length of the CDR3 is 12 residues. Germline assignment: CDR1 MDHEN and CDR2 SYDVKM. CDR3 nucleotide sequence: TGTGCCAGCAGTTTCAGGGACTACGAGCAGTACTTC. Translated: CASSFRDYEQYF.

The CDR3 here is CSARPSYEQYF. The CDR3 DNA is TGCAGTGCTAGACCCAGCTACGAGCAGTACTTC. The chain recombines TRBV20-1 with TRBJ2-7; D is unclear. The V gene lost 2 bases and the J gene lost 3 bases, with 5 bases spanning the gap. Looked up from germline, CDR1 is DFQATT and CDR2 is SNEGSKA (reference sequence). The CDR3 consists of 11 residues.

The CDR3 DNA follows: TGTGCCACCAGCAGGGTGAGCGGGGGGTCCTCTAGCACAGATACGCAGTATTTT. This codes for CATSRVSGGSSSTDTQYF. This rearrangement joins TRBV15 to TRBJ2-3; 9 positions agree with TRBD2. Trimming removed 3 bases from V and 0 bases from J; junction bases left unmatched: 10. This CDR3 has 18 amino acids. Germline V lookup: CDR1 LNHNV, CDR2 YYDKDF (reference sequence).

This clone was detected only a few times. A single base is all that separates this from a far larger clone, so a read error is likely. CDR3 nucleotides: TGTGTCACCAGCAGAGATTCAGTAACTAATGAAAAACTGTTTTTT. It is translated as CVTSRDSVTNEKLFF. V gene TRBV15 combines with J gene TRBJ1-4; D unclear. CDR3 size: 15 residues. In germline, CDR1 is LNHNV, CDR2 YYDKDF (reference sequence).

The chain is built from TRBV9 and TRBJ1-2, with TRBD1 matching 7 bases. Per germline, CDR1 SGDLS and CDR2 YYNGEE. CDR3 size: 12 residues. V shed 0 bases and J 13 bases; nucleotides not matched to a gene: 6. In DNA, the CDR3 is TGTGCCAGCAGCGTAGAGGCAGGGGGGAGCACCTTC. Residues: CASSVEAGGSTF.

In its sample, this clone was seen a few times. This chain joins TRBV5-5 and TRBJ1-5, with TRBD1 matching over 7 bases. This CDR3 has 16 amino acids. Germline CDR1 SGHKS, CDR2 YYEKEE (reference sequence). Trimming took 4 bases from V and 0 from J; bases not matched to a gene: 7. The DNA of the CDR3 is TGTGCCAGCAGCCGCGACAGGGCTAATAGCAATCAGCCCCAGCATTTT. It codes for CASSRDRANSNQPQHF.

The chain recombines TRBV16 with TRBJ1-2; TRBD1 matches at 7 bases. The CDR3 is 13 residues long. Trimming took 2 bases from V and 5 from J; bases not matched to a gene: 2. Germline assignment: CDR1 KGHSY and CDR2 FQNENV. The CDR3 DNA follows: TGTGCCAGCAGCCAACCAGGGGGGTATGGCTACACCTTC. Amino acid sequence: CASSQPGGYGYTF.

This clone was found once. This chain connects TRBV30 to TRBJ1-2; 10 nucleotides agree with TRBD1. Per the germline V gene, CDR1 is GTSNPN and CDR2 is SVGIG (reference sequence). Losses at the gene ends were 3 bases for V and 7 bases for J; bases not matched to a gene: 14. The CDR3 has 16 amino acids. This chain's CDR3 is CAWREPRDRGRSGYTF. The CDR3 DNA reads TGTGCCTGGAGGGAACCCCGGGACAGGGGACGCAGTGGCTACACCTTC.

The table lists this clone with a few counts. The chain joins TRBV19 to TRBJ2-1, with TRBD2 matching 10 bases. The CDR3 is made up of 17 amino acids. Germline V CDR1 and CDR2: LNHDA, SQIVND (reference sequence). V trimming: 6 bases; J trimming: 0 bases; junction bases outside the gene matches: 8. CDR3 in DNA: TGTGCCAGTAGCCATTCCACTAGCGGGGCCTCCTACAATGAGCAGTTCTTC. Translated: CASSHSTSGASYNEQFF.

Judged by abundance, this clone is medium-sized. The V gene is TRBV5-4, the J gene TRBJ1-4, with 7 nucleotides matching TRBD1. Germline V gene sequence: CDR1 SGHNT, CDR2 YYREEE (reference sequence). V was clipped by 4 bases and J by 5 bases; unmatched bases: 8. The CDR3 is 15 residues long. CDR3 region: CASSENRGLNEKLFF. DNA of the CDR3: TGTGCCAGCAGCGAAAACAGGGGATTGAATGAAAAACTGTTTTTT.

This rearrangement joins TRBV5-4 to TRBJ1-5, with a possible D match to TRBD1 (6 bases). Looked up from germline, CDR1 is SGHNT and CDR2 is YYREEE (reference sequence). The CDR3 is 15 residues long. Trimming took 5 bases from V and 3 from J, leaving 15 bases between them. CDR3 in DNA: TGTGCCAGCAGTGTAACACAGGGTTCCAATCAGCCCCAGCATTTT. It translates to CASSVTQGSNQPQHF.

In its sample, this clone was seen once. The chain recombines TRBV6-5 with TRBJ2-2; D gene unclear. Germline values: CDR1 MNHEY, CDR2 SVGAGI. V shed 3 bases and J shed 6 bases, with 11 bases lying between them. The CDR3 has 14 amino acids. CDR3 amino acids: CASSYLSVAGELFF. The CDR3 DNA sequence: TGTGCCAGCAGTTATTTGTCGGTTGCCGGGGAGCTGTTTTTT.

This sequence joins TRBV4-2 and TRBJ2-7; TRBD1 matches at 9 bases. The CDR3 extends over 15 amino acids. V gave up 5 bases and J gave up 1 base; unmatched junction bases: 6. The V gene's germline CDR1 is LGHNA and CDR2 YNFKEQ. The CDR3 coding sequence is TGTGCCAGCAGCTTAGGGGGACAGGGATCCTACGAGCAGTACTTC. Its protein is CASSLGGQGSYEQYF.

V usage is TRBV5-1 and J usage is TRBJ1-5, with TRBD1 matching 11 bases. Per germline, CDR1 SGHRS and CDR2 YFSETQ. The CDR3 loop spans 15 amino acids. J lost 7 bases, V lost 3 bases, and 6 bases had no gene match. DNA of the CDR3: TGCGCCAGCAGCTGGACAGGGGGCAAAGACCAGCCCCAGCATTTT. Its translation: CASSWTGGKDQPQHF.

The chain employs TRBV4-1 and TRBJ1-1; D is perhaps TRBD1 (6 bases). Germline V gene lookup returns CDR1 MGHRA and CDR2 YSYEKL. The CDR3 runs to 14 residues. Deletions cut 4 bases from V and 1 base from J, with 10 bases between. DNA of the CDR3: TGCGCCAGCAGCCCACAGGACAGGAACACTGAAGCTTTCTTT. Translation gives CASSPQDRNTEAFF.

The chain couples TRBV6-5 to TRBJ1-1; D call uncertain. V gave up 7 bases and J gave up 9 bases, with 15 bases separating them. Germline values: CDR1 MNHEY, CDR2 SVGAGI. This CDR3 has 12 amino acids. The CDR3 sequence is CASISRQSKAFF. The CDR3 DNA is TGTGCCAGCATATCGAGGCAGAGCAAAGCTTTCTTT.

This clone was seen once. A read error may account for a junction end that differs from germline. This chain links TRBV5-1 with TRBJ1-4, with D possibly matching TRBD1 (5 bases). The CDR3 extends over 12 amino acids. Germline V lookup: CDR1 SGHRS, CDR2 YFSETQ. The CDR3 region is CASSPTGRELLF. The DNA for the CDR3 is TGCGCCAGCAGCCCCACGGGCAGGGAACTGCTTTTT.

The V gene is TRBV18, the J gene TRBJ2-7; D not resolved. This CDR3 is 16 amino acids long. Trimming took off 3 bases at V and 2 bases at J, with 17 bases between the two ends. CDR1 and CDR2 (germline): KGHSH, LQKENI. The CDR3 DNA reads as TGTGCCAGCTCACCTAGTAATCGTGTTCTTCCCTACGAGCAGTACTTC. This encodes CASSPSNRVLPYEQYF. The complete variable domain, with remaining parts taken from reference TRBV18 and TRBJ2-7, reads NAGVMQNPRHLVRRRGQEARLRCSPMKGHSHVYWYRQLPEEGLKFMVYLQKENIIDESGMPKERFSAEFPKEGPSILRIQQVVRGDSAAYFCASSPSNRVLPYEQYFGPGTRLTVT.